The entry below gives a single T cell receptor beta chain sequence along with its context. Its antigen is currently not known. No much larger clonotype is one base removed from it; base qualities were not supplied. Each collaborating institution followed its own protocols to collect whole blood in K2EDTA tubes. For TCRbeta analysis, collaborators shipped samples in one of three forms: frozen whole blood, isolated PBMCs, or DNA extracted from either of those sample types. CDR1 is given as WNHNN and CDR2 as SYGVQD, both from the germline V gene (reference sequence). The CDR3 holds 13 amino acids from the cysteine to the phenylalanine. The sequence is cut down to CDR3 DNA, 39 bases in frame from base 1. V lost 3 bases and J lost 1 base; the stretch between them is 7 bases long. TCRbeta CDR3 regions were amplified from genomic DNA using the immunoSEQ Assay, a bias-controlled multiplex PCR. In the authors' own workflow: The number of nucleated cells in each sample was estimated from the amplification of reference gene primers within the assay. Sequence reads were collapsed and filtered to measure the absolute abundance of every unique TCRbeta CDR3 rearrangement. For each sample, productive Simpson clonality was calculated as the square root of Simpson's diversity index over productive rearrangements. TCRdb took this table from immuneACCESS and kept in-frame rearrangements with V and J called. Such tables lack part of the clones; where checked against another copy, unresolved V genes explain under half of the gap, and the rest is unexplained. Clone size and the V and J calls come from that table; the DNA yielded D and trimming. Recorded for this sample are about 160,000 clones; roughly 84% of them occurred a single time. About 10% of the sample rests with the top ten.

The data originate from a study of blood T cell repertoires in COVID-19 (dated by TCRdb to about 2020). At the level of the whole study: Samples covering the acute and convalescent phases of COVID-19 were provided by collaborators in the United States, Italy and Spain. Subjects who had been exposed to COVID-19, were actively infected with it, or had recovered from it provided the deeply sampled blood TCRbeta repertoires that made up the dataset. The repertoires were released in a freely available public database meant as a resource for research on the immune response to SARS-CoV-2. Where HLA class I and class II types were available, the types were taken from metadata supplied by the sample provider, not from assay-based typing. The material from the prospective study consisted of cDNA or gDNA derived from T cells, B-cell-depleted T cells, or PBMCs. Sample metadata almost always included a de-identified subject ID, COVID-19 status, age in years and sex. Samples came from the ongoing ImmuneRACE study (first 160 participants) plus 1,254 subjects from 6 global collaborators.

Points the paper makes about the study in general: The amount of clinical and demographic metadata varied by source and participant and was provided uncurated.

This chain joins TRBV10-1 to TRBJ2-7, with a tentative D gene TRBD2 over 5 matching bases. The TCR originated in an elderly woman with active or convalescent COVID-19. The specimen was peripheral blood. The CDR3 has the sequence CASSDGVSYEQYF. The nucleotide sequence is TGCGCCAGCAGTGACGGGGTGTCCTACGAGCAGTACTTC.